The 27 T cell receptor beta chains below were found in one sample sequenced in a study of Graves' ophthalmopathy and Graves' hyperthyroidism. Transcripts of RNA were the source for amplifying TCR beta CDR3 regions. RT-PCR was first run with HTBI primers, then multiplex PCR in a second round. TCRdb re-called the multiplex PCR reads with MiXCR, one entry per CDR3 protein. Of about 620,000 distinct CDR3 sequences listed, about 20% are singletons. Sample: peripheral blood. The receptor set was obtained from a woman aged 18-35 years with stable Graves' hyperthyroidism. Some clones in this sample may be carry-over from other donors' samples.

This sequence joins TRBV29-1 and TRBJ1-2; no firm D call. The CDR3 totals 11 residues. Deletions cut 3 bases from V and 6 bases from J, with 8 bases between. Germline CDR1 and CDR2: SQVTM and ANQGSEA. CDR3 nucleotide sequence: TGCAGCGTTGAGCAGGAGAATGGCTACACCTTC. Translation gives CSVEQENGYTF. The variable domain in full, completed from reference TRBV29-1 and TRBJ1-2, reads SAVISQKPSRDICQRGTSLTIQCQVDSQVTMMFWYRQQPGQSLTLIATANQGSEATYESGFVIDKFPISRPNLTFSTLTVSNMSPEDSSIYLCSVEQENGYTFGSGTRLTVV.

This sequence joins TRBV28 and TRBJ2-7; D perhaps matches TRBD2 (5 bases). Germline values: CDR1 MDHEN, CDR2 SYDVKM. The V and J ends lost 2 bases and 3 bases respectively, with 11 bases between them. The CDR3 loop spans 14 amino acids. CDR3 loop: CASSLVREFYEQYF. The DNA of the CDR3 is TGTGCCAGCAGTTTAGTACGGGAATTCTACGAGCAGTACTTC. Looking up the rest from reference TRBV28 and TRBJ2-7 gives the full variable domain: DVKVTQSSRYLVKRTGEKVFLECVQDMDHENMFWYRQDPGLGLRLIYFSYDVKMKEKGDIPEGYSVSREKKERFSLILESASTNQTSMYLCASSLVREFYEQYFGPGTRLTVT.

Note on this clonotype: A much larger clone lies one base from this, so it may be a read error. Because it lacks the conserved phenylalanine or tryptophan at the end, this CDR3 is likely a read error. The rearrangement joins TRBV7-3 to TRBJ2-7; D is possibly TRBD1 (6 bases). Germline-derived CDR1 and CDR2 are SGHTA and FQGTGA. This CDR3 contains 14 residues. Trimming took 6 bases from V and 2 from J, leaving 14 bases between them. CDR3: CASRPNRDTYEQYL. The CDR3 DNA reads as TGTGCCAGCAGACCCAACAGGGATACCTACGAGCAGTACTTG.

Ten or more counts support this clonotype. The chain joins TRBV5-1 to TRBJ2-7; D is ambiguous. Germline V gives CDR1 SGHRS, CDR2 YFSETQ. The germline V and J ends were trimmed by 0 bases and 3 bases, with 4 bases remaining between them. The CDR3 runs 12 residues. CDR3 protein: CASSLVNYEQYF. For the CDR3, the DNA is TGCGCCAGCAGCTTGGTTAACTACGAGCAGTACTTC.

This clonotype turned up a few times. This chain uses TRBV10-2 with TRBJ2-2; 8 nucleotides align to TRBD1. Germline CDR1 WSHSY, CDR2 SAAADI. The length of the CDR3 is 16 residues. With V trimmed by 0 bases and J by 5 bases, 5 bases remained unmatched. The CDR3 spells CASSESRTGWTGELFF. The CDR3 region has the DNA TGCGCCAGCAGTGAGTCGAGGACAGGGTGGACCGGGGAGCTGTTTTTT.

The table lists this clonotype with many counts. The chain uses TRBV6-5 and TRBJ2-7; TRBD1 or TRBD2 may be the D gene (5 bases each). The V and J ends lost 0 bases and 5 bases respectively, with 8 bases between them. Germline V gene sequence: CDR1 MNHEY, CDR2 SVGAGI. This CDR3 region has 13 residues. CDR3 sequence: CASSYSVGDEQYF. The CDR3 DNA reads TGTGCCAGCAGTTACTCGGTGGGGGACGAGCAGTACTTC.

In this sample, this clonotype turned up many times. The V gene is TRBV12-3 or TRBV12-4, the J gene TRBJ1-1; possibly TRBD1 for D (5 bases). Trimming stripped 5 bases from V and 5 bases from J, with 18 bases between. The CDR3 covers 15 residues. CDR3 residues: CASSTAGTLGTEAFF. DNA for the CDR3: TGTGCCAGCAGTACTGCCGGGACCCTTGGGACTGAAGCTTTCTTT.

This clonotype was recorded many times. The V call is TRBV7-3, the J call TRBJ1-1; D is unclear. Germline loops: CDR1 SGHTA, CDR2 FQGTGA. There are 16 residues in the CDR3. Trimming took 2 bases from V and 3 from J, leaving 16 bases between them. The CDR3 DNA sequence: TGTGCCAGCAGCTTACTCGCAGTTACTAGCGACACTGAAGCTTTCTTT. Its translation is CASSLLAVTSDTEAFF.

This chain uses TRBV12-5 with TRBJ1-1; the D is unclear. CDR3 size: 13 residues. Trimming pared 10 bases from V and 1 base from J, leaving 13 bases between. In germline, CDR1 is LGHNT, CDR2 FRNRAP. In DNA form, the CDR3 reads TGTGCTACCCGGGAGCCAGGGAACACTGAAGCTTTCTTT. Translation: CATREPGNTEAFF.

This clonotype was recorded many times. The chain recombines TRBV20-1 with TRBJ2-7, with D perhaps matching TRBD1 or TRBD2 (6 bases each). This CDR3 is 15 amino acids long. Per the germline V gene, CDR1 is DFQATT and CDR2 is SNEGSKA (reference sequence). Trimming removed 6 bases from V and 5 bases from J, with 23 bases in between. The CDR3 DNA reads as TGCAGTGCCCTATTGTCTGGGGGGCATTCCCACGAGCAGTACTTC. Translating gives CSALLSGGHSHEQYF.

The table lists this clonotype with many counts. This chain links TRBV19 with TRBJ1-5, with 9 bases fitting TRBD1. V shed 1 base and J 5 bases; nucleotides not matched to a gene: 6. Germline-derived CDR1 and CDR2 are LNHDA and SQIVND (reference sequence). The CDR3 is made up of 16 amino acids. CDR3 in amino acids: CASSIVGTGPDQPQHF. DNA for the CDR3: TGTGCCAGTAGTATAGTAGGGACAGGGCCAGATCAGCCCCAGCATTTT.

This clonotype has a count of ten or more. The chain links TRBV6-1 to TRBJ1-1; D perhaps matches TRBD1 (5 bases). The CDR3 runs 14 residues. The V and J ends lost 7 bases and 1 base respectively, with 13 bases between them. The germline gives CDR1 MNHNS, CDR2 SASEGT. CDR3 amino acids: CASIVPQANTEAFF. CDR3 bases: TGTGCCAGCATTGTTCCACAGGCGAACACTGAAGCTTTCTTT.

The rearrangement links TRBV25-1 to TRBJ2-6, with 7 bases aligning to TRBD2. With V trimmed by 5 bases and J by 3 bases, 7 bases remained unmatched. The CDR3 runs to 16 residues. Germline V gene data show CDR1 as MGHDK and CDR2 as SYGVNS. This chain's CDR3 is CASSLQGGSGANVLTF. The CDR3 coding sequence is TGTGCCAGCAGTCTGCAGGGAGGGAGTGGGGCCAACGTCCTGACTTTC.

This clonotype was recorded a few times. The DNA for the CDR3 is TGTGCCAGCAGCGTGGACCTGAGCACTGAAGCTTTCTTT. This codes for CASSVDLSTEAFF. The chain is built from TRBV27 and TRBJ1-1; D call uncertain. The CDR3 totals 13 residues. Trimming shortened V by 6 bases and J by 4 bases, and 12 bases separated the two germline ends. Germline assignment: CDR1 MNHEY and CDR2 SMNVEV (reference sequence).

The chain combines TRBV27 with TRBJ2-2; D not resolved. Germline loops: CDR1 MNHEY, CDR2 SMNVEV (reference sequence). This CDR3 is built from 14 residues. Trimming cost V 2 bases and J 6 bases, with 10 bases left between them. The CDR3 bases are TGTGCCAGCAGTTTAATCCCGCCCTCCGGGGAGCTGTTTTTT. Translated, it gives CASSLIPPSGELFF.

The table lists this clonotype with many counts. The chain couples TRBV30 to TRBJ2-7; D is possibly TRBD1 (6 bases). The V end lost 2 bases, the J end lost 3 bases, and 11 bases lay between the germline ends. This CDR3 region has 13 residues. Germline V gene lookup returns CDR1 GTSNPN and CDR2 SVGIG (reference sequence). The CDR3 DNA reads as TGTGCCTGGAGTCGGGACATGAACTACGAGCAGTACTTC. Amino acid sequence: CAWSRDMNYEQYF.

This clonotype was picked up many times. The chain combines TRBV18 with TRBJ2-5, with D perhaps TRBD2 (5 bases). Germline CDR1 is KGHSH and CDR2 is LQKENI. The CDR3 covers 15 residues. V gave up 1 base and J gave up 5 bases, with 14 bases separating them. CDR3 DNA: TGTGCCAGCTCACCACGGCGAGGGAGTAGGGAGACCCAGTACTTC. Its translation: CASSPRRGSRETQYF. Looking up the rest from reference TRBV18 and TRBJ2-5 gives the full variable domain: NAGVMQNPRHLVRRRGQEARLRCSPMKGHSHVYWYRQLPEEGLKFMVYLQKENIIDESGMPKERFSAEFPKEGPSILRIQQVVRGDSAAYFCASSPRRGSRETQYFGPGTRLLVL.

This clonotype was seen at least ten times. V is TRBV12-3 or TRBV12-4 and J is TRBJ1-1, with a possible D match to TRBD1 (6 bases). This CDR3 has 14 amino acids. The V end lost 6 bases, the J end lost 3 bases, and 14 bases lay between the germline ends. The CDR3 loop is CASSFNREYTEAFF. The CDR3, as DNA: TGTGCCAGCAGCTTCAACAGGGAGTACACTGAAGCTTTCTTT.

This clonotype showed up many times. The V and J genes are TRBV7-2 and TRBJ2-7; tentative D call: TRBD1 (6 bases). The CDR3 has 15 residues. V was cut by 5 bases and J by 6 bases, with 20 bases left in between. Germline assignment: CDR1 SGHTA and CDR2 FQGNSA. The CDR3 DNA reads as TGTGCCAGCAGCCCCTGGGTGGCAGGGGCGTCCGAGCAGTACTTC. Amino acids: CASSPWVAGASEQYF.

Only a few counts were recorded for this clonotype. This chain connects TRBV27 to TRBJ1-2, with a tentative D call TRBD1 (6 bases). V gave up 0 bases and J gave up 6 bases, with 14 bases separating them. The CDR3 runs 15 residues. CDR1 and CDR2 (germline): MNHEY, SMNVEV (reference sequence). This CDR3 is CASSLSPRGPHGYTF. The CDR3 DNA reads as TGTGCCAGCAGTTTATCCCCCAGGGGCCCCCATGGCTACACCTTC.

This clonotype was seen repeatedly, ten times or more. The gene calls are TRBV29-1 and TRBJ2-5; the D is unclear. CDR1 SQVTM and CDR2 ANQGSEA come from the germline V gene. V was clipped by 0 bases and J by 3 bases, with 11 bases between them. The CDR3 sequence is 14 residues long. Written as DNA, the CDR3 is TGCAGCGTTGAAGATCAGAATGGAGAAGAGACCCAGTACTTC. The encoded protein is CSVEDQNGEETQYF. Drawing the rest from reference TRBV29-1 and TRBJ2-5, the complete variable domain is SAVISQKPSRDICQRGTSLTIQCQVDSQVTMMFWYRQQPGQSLTLIATANQGSEATYESGFVIDKFPISRPNLTFSTLTVSNMSPEDSSIYLCSVEDQNGEETQYFGPGTRLLVL.

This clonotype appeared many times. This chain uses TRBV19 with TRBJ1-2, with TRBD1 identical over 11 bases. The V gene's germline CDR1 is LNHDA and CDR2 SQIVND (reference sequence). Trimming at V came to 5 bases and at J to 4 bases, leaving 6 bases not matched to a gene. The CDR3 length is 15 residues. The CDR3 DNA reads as TGTGCCAGTAGTCCCCGGACAGGGGGCGGCTATGGCTACACCTTC. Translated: CASSPRTGGGYGYTF.

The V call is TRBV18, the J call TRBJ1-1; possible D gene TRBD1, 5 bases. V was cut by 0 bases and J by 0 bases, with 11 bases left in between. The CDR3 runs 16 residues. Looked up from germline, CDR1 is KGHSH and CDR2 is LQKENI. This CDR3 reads CASSPPNRPMNTEAFF. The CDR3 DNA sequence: TGTGCCAGCTCACCACCGAACAGGCCTATGAACACTGAAGCTTTCTTT.

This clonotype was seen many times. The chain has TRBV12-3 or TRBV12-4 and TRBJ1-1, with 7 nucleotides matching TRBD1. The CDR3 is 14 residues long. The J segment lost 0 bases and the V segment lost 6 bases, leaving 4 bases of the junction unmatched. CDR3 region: CASSWGQLNTEAFF. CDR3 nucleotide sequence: TGTGCCAGCAGCTGGGGACAGTTGAACACTGAAGCTTTCTTT.

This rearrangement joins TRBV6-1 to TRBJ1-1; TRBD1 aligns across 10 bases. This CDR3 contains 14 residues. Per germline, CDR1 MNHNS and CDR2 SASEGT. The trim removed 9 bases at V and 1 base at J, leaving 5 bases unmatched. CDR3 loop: CASDRGRTNTEAFF. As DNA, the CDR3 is TGTGCCAGTGACAGGGGGCGAACGAACACTGAAGCTTTCTTT.

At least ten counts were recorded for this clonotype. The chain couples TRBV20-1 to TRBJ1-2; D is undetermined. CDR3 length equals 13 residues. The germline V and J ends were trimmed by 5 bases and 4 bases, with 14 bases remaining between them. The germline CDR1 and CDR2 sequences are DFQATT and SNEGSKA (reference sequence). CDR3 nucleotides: TGCAGTGCTCCCCCCCAGACTGCCTATGGCTACACCTTC. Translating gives CSAPPQTAYGYTF.

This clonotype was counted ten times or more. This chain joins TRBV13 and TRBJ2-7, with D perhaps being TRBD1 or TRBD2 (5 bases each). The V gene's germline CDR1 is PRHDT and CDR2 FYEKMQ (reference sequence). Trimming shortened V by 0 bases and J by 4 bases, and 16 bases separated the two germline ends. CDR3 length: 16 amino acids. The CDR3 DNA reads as TGTGCCAGCAGCTTAGGCCGGGGCAGGGATCAGTACGAGCAGTACTTC. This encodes CASSLGRGRDQYEQYF.